The clone carrying this T cell receptor (beta chain) was seen a handful of times. The antigen is not known. Time point here: newly diagnosed GD, antithyroid drugs for less than 3 months. PBMC RNA served as the TCR library source. The sample belongs to a study of regulatory T cells in long-lasting Graves disease. Study results and limitations: TCR diversity was lower in persistent Graves' patients (versus newly diagnosed ones).

Researchers made TCR beta libraries by using iRepertoire HTBI primers and running Arm-PCR on CDR3 regions. As handled by the study authors: Across all samples, approximately 64 TRBV segments and roughly 14 TRBJ segments were identified. Using its own MiXCR run on the multiplex PCR reads, TCRdb lists one record per CDR3 protein. TCRdb, rather than the study authors, made the V and J calls. Here the sample spans roughly 610,000 distinct CDR3 sequences, approximately 16% being singletons. The germline V gene has CDR1 MGHRA and CDR2 YSYEKL. CDR3 length: 13 amino acids. V dropped 0 bases and J dropped 1 base, with 0 bases sitting between them. The sample was also reused in another study, on T cells in Graves' hyperthyroidism and ophthalmopathy. That publication notes: HTBI primers were employed in a first-round RT-PCR of the TCR CDR3. Most expanded thyroid clonotypes above 0.001 recurred in blood.

The clonotype originates from a man aged 18 to 30 with Graves disease. The chain joins TRBV4-1 to TRBJ1-4, with D unclear. The sequenced sample was peripheral blood mononuclear cells (PBMCs), obtained at new diagnosis, from a patient treated with antithyroid drugs. The CDR3 here is CASSQETNEKLFF. The CDR3 DNA reads as TGCGCCAGCAGCCAAGAAACTAATGAAAAACTGTTTTTT.